This TCR beta chain comes out of a study of blood T cell repertoires in COVID-19. Germline V lookup: CDR1 SGHRS, CDR2 YFSETQ. The CDR3 extends over 17 amino acids. The J segment lost 3 bases and the V segment lost 1 base, leaving 9 bases of the junction unmatched. Profiled with immunoSEQ multiplex PCR; TCRdb holds only in-frame clones, not every one. Of about 200,000 clones listed, 84% are singletons. This clone was recorded once. The chain is built from TRBV5-1 and TRBJ2-3, with 9 bases identical to TRBD2. The specimen sequenced was peripheral blood. The sequence was collected from a human donor in a cohort sampled during active COVID-19. The CDR3, as DNA: TGCGCCAGCAGCTTGTTGATTCTAGCGGGGACGACAGATACGCAGTATTTT. It translates to CASSLLILAGTTDTQYF.